The 13 T cell receptor beta chains presented below share a single source sample, sequenced in a study of Ad26.COV2.S vaccination and SARS-CoV-2 variants. Treatment here: around 19 received Ad26.COV2.S at low or high dose, single or two shots; roughly 5 received placebo; per-sample allocation not given. The investigators took samples on day 63 after the first vaccine or placebo injection. Produced via immunoSEQ multiplex PCR; TCRdb's table is partial and in-frame only. The sample holds 300,000 to 350,000 clones, about nine tenths seen once. The sequencing used peripheral blood, collected in a trial of Ad26.COV2.S vaccine versus placebo. The source is a person aged 18 to 59 who received the Ad26.COV2.S COVID-19 vaccine or a placebo.

The CDR3 protein is CASSLRGGANTEAFF. DNA for the CDR3: TGTGCCAGCAGCTTAAGGGGAGGTGCGAACACTGAAGCTTTCTTT. J is TRBJ1-1 and V is TRBV7-9; possibly TRBD1 for D (5 bases). Trimming stripped 2 bases from V and 1 base from J, with 11 bases between. Looked up from germline, CDR1 is SEHNR and CDR2 is FQNEAQ (reference sequence). This CDR3 region has 15 residues.

The genes are TRBV6-6 and TRBJ2-1; possibly TRBD2 for D (6 bases). Per the germline V gene, CDR1 is MNHNY and CDR2 is SVGAGI (reference sequence). The CDR3 spans 14 residues. The V end was cut by 8 bases, the J end by 7 bases, with 18 bases between. The CDR3 spells CASDQPGVENEQFF. DNA for the CDR3: TGTGCCAGCGATCAGCCGGGAGTAGAGAATGAGCAGTTCTTC.

This rearrangement joins TRBV7-2 to TRBJ2-5; 13 nucleotides agree with TRBD2. V lost 7 bases, J lost 3 bases, and 8 bases stayed unmatched. Germline V gene data show CDR1 as SGHTA and CDR2 as FQGNSA. This CDR3 has 16 amino acids. DNA for the CDR3: TGTGCCAGCACCTCAAACGGACTAGCGGGGGAAGAGACCCAGTACTTC. As protein: CASTSNGLAGEETQYF.

The rearrangement links TRBV7-9 to TRBJ1-2; 7 bases line up with TRBD1. V gave up 4 bases and J gave up 8 bases; unmatched junction bases: 16. This CDR3 has 16 residues. The V gene's germline CDR1 is SEHNR and CDR2 FQNEAQ (reference sequence). DNA for the CDR3: TGTGCCAGCAGCTATACAGGGGCGTCATTAACTGAGGGCTACACCTTC. Its protein is CASSYTGASLTEGYTF.

The gene calls are TRBV7-2 and TRBJ1-6, with D perhaps TRBD1 (6 bases). Between the trimmed V and J ends, which lost 5 bases and 5 bases, there was a span of 13 bases. This CDR3 contains 15 residues. Germline V CDR1 and CDR2: SGHTA, FQGNSA. The CDR3 sequence: CASSPSGQNNSPLHF. The CDR3 coding sequence is TGTGCCAGCAGCCCGTCCGGACAGAATAATTCACCCCTCCACTTT.

The rearrangement joins TRBV4-1 to TRBJ2-1, with D possibly being TRBD2 (6 bases). CDR3 size: 15 residues. Germline V gene data show CDR1 as MGHRA and CDR2 as YSYEKL. V lost 4 bases and J 5 bases, leaving 15 bases between the germline ends. Written as DNA, the CDR3 is TGCGCCAGCAGCCTTTCGGACTATTACAACAATGAGCAGTTCTTC. Protein product: CASSLSDYYNNEQFF.

The chain recombines TRBV6-5 with TRBJ1-2; the D gene is possibly TRBD1 (6 bases). CDR1 and CDR2 (germline): MNHEY, SVGAGI. The CDR3 loop spans 13 amino acids. Trimming took off 6 bases at V and 8 bases at J, with 16 bases between the two ends. CDR3 nucleotides: TGTGCCAGCAGCACAGGGCCCCGGGACGGCTACACCTTC. This codes for CASSTGPRDGYTF.

The rearrangement uses TRBV6-5 and TRBJ2-2; tentative D call: TRBD2 (6 bases). CDR1 and CDR2 (germline): MNHEY, SVGAGI. V lost 7 bases and J 4 bases, leaving 16 bases between the germline ends. The CDR3 totals 15 residues. CDR3 bases: TGTGCCAGCACCTCTTGGGCGCGGGGCACCGGGGAGCTGTTTTTT. Translated, it gives CASTSWARGTGELFF.

This chain joins TRBV5-4 and TRBJ2-7, with TRBD1 as a possible D gene (6 bases). Germline assignment: CDR1 SGHNT and CDR2 YYREEE (reference sequence). The CDR3 spans 14 residues. Between the trimmed V and J ends, which lost 4 bases and 4 bases, there was a span of 15 bases. CDR3 nucleotides: TGTGCCAGCAGCCGATCAGGGGTTGTGTACGAGCAGTACTTC. Its protein product is CASSRSGVVYEQYF.

CDR3 protein: CASSLAIWGTEAFF. The CDR3 DNA is TGTGCCAGCAGCTTGGCGATCTGGGGCACTGAAGCTTTCTTT. V usage is TRBV5-6 and J usage is TRBJ1-1; D not certain. Germline assignment: CDR1 SGHDT and CDR2 YYEEEE. This CDR3 is built from 14 residues. Trimming pared 0 bases from V and 4 bases from J, leaving 10 bases between.

Details on this clone: In the same sample, other DNA sequences code for this CDR3. The chain uses TRBV19 and TRBJ1-3; TRBD1 aligns across 10 bases. After removal of 3 bases from V and 2 bases from J, the junction contained 1 base not matched to a gene. This CDR3 region has 15 residues. Germline V gene lookup returns CDR1 LNHDA and CDR2 SQIVND (reference sequence). The CDR3 region is CASSIGTGAGNTIYF. The CDR3 DNA reads as TGTGCCAGTAGTATTGGGACAGGGGCTGGAAACACCATATATTTT.

V usage is TRBV5-6 and J usage is TRBJ1-2; TRBD1 agrees at 7 bases. The CDR3 is 14 amino acids. Germline loops: CDR1 SGHDT, CDR2 YYEEEE. J gave up 3 bases and V 0 bases, and 2 bases lay outside the gene matches. The CDR3 coding sequence is TGTGCCAGCAGCTTGGAGGGGGCTCACTATGGCTACACCTTC. Amino acid sequence: CASSLEGAHYGYTF.

In this sample, this clone turned up once. The V and J genes are TRBV30 and TRBJ1-5; D gene ambiguous. This CDR3 spans 13 amino acids. CDR1 and CDR2 from the germline V gene are GTSNPN and SVGIG (reference sequence). Trimming pared 2 bases from V and 2 bases from J, leaving 7 bases between. The CDR3 sequence: CAWSPGGNQPQHF. The CDR3 DNA follows: TGTGCCTGGAGTCCGGGCGGCAATCAGCCCCAGCATTTT.